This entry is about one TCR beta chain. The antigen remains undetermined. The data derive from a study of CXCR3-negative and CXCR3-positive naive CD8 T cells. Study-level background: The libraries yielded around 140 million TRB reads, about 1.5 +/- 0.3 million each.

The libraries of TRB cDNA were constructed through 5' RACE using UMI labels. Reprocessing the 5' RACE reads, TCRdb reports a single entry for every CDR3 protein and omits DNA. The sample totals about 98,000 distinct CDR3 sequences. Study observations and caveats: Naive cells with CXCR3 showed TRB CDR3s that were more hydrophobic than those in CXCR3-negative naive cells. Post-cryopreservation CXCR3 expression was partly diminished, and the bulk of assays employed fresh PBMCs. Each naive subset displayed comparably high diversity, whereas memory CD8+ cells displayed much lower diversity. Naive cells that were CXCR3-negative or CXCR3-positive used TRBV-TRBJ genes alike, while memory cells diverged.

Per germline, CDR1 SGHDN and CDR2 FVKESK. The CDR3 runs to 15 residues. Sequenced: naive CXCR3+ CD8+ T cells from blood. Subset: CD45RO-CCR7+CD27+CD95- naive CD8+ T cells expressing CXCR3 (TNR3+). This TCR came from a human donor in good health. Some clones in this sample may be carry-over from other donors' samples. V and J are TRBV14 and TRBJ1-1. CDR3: CASSQSSDMNTEAFF.